The table lists the clone carrying this T cell receptor beta chain with many counts. The antigen remains undetermined. Findings of the study overall: Tumor memory CD4+ T cell TCR gene usage clustered with blood and lymph node memory CD4+ cells and lymph node naive CD4+ cells. Tumor Treg TCRs overlapped most with tumor naive CD4+ cells.

Germline V gene sequence: CDR1 LGHNA, CDR2 YNFKEQ. The CDR3 length is 17 residues. V gave up 3 bases and J gave up 2 bases; unmatched junction bases: 7. Constant-region reverse primers amplified full-length variable regions, followed by semi-nested Nested Universal Primer A PCR. TCRdb re-analysed the 5' RACE reads in MiXCR, keeping a single row per CDR3 protein. The sample holds 46,000 or so distinct CDR3 sequences, 22% seen once. Treg sorting used a CD4+CD25+CD127-/low gate. The genes are TRBV4-2 and TRBJ2-2, with 9 bases that match TRBD1. This sequence originates from a female donor with breast cancer. The sequenced sample consisted of Tregs sorted from a lymph node. DNA of the CDR3: TGTGCCAGCAGCCAGGTACAGGGGGCGCAAAACACCGGGGAGCTGTTTTTT. Translating it yields CASSQVQGAQNTGELFF.